This T cell receptor beta chain was sequenced for a study of blood T cell repertoires in COVID-19. Whole-study context: COVID-19 samples, acute and convalescent, were from the United States, Italy and Spain.

Using immunoSEQ multiplex PCR, the repertoire was profiled, and TCRdb retains in-frame clones only, with some absent. The table lists some 150,000 clones, 75% to 85% of them singletons, with 9% to 13% in the top ten. CDR3 length: 13 amino acids. Germline CDR1 and CDR2: GTSNPN and SVGIG (reference sequence). V was trimmed by 5 bases and J by 4 bases, leaving 12 bases between them. The sequence came from a woman aged 60 to 75 with COVID-19, enrolled during active disease. The sequencing input was peripheral blood. The chain employs TRBV30 and TRBJ1-3; possible D gene TRBD1, 6 bases. CDR3 in DNA: TGTGCCTGGTCGTTGGGGGCGGGAAACACCATATATTTT. Translation: CAWSLGAGNTIYF.